The rows below give T cell receptor beta chains drawn from one sample of a study of blood T cell repertoires in COVID-19. Data came from immunoSEQ multiplex PCR; TCRdb stores just in-frame clones and leaves some out. The sample comprises around 270,000 clones, about 89% of which are singletons, and less than 3% rests with the top ten. Source material: peripheral blood. The receptors originated from a woman aged 45 to 65 with acute or convalescent COVID-19. The CDR3 runs from the conserved cysteine through the conserved F or W. A D gene is named only where the DNA matches it firmly. Size values are once, few and many counts, or a class for expanded clones, and some rows have none.

size	V	J	D	CDR3	DNA
NA	TRBV24-1	TRBJ1-1	TRBD1	CAAGQGATEAFF	TGTGCCGCTGGACAGGGGGCAACTGAAGCTTTCTTT
NA	TRBV12-5	TRBJ1-6	NA	CASGLAGQLREDSPLHF	TGTGCTAGTGGTTTGGCCGGCCAGCTGAGGGAGGACTCACCCCTCCACTTT
NA	TRBV5-8	TRBJ1-6	NA	CASSFFRGLTNSPLHF	TGTGCCAGCAGCTTTTTCAGGGGTTTGACTAATTCACCCCTCCACTTT
NA	TRBV30	TRBJ2-7	NA	CAWRPTATYEQYF	TGTGCCTGGAGACCGACAGCGACCTACGAGCAGTACTTC
few	TRBV29-1	TRBJ2-7	TRBD2	CSAKEGLAEFYEQYF	TGCAGCGCCAAAGAAGGACTAGCGGAATTTTACGAGCAGTACTTC
NA	TRBV7-2	TRBJ2-7	TRBD1	CASSRTGGKYEQYF	TGTGCCAGCAGCCGGACAGGGGGCAAATACGAGCAGTACTTC
NA	TRBV5-1	TRBJ2-1	TRBD2	CASSLRLAGVGVKNEQFF	TGCGCCAGCAGCTTGCGTCTAGCGGGAGTAGGCGTGAAGAATGAGCAGTTCTTC
NA	TRBV7-2	TRBJ1-1	NA	CASSQQTGGSEAFF	TGTGCCAGCAGCCAACAAACTGGGGGCTCTGAAGCTTTCTTT
NA	TRBV28	TRBJ1-4	NA	CASRAGIVVEKLFF	TGTGCCAGCAGAGCCGGGATAGTAGTGGAAAAACTGTTTTTT
NA	TRBV21-1	TRBJ1-5	NA	CASSSKKTGTNQPQHF	TGTGCCAGCAGCAGCAAAAAGACAGGGACTAATCAGCCCCAGCATTTT
NA	TRBV27	TRBJ2-1	TRBD1	CASSKVGQGAYNEQFF	TGTGCCAGCAGTAAAGTGGGACAGGGAGCCTACAATGAGCAGTTCTTC
NA	TRBV11-3	TRBJ2-3	NA	CASSFSHSTDTQYF	TGTGCCAGCAGCTTTTCCCATAGCACAGATACGCAGTATTTT
NA	TRBV7-8	TRBJ1-6	NA	CASSPTGGPNSPLHF	TGTGCCAGCAGCCCTACGGGGGGCCCCAATTCACCCCTCCACTTT
few	TRBV30	TRBJ1-5	NA	CAWSNLSGWPQHF	TGTGCCTGGAGTAACCTCTCAGGGTGGCCCCAGCATTTT
NA	TRBV7-2	TRBJ2-3	NA	CASSYDTNTDTQYF	TGTGCCAGCAGCTACGACACAAACACAGATACGCAGTATTTT
few	TRBV7-2	TRBJ1-4	NA	CASSSDSLNEKLFF	TGTGCCAGCAGCTCGGACAGTCTTAATGAAAAACTGTTTTTT
few	TRBV27	TRBJ2-7	TRBD2	CASSLRGVDYEQYF	TGTGCCAGCAGTTTACGGGGGGTTGACTACGAGCAGTACTTC
NA	TRBV2	TRBJ1-4	NA	CASSSLINEKLFF	TGTGCCAGCAGTAGCCTCATTAATGAAAAACTGTTTTTT
NA	TRBV5-1	TRBJ2-3	TRBD2	CASSSGTSGIYSTDTQYF	TGCGCCAGCAGCTCCGGGACTAGCGGAATTTATAGCACAGATACGCAGTATTTT
NA	TRBV29-1	TRBJ1-1	NA	CSVEIGSGYEAFF	TGCAGCGTTGAAATAGGGTCGGGATATGAAGCTTTCTTT
once	TRBV6-5	TRBJ1-5	TRBD1	CASRTGGVSQPQHF	TGTGCCAGCAGAACAGGGGGCGTCTCTCAGCCCCAGCATTTT
NA	TRBV6-2/TRBV6-3	TRBJ2-1	TRBD2	CASSYDKRGYNEQFF	TGTGCCAGCAGTTACGATAAGCGGGGGTACAATGAGCAGTTCTTC
NA	TRBV6-1	TRBJ2-1	TRBD2	CASSEGIAGAIEQFF	TGTGCCAGCAGTGAAGGGATAGCGGGGGCTATCGAGCAGTTCTTC
NA	TRBV2	TRBJ1-4	NA	CASGGLPLTQKLFF	TGTGCCAGCGGCGGTCTCCCACTCACCCAAAAACTGTTTTTT
once	TRBV24-1	TRBJ2-2	NA	CATSDPSGVWATGELFF	TGTGCCACCAGTGACCCCTCAGGGGTTTGGGCCACCGGGGAGCTGTTTTTT
NA	TRBV5-4	TRBJ1-1	NA	CASSLESGITEAFF	TGTGCCAGCAGCTTGGAGTCAGGAATCACTGAAGCTTTCTTT
NA	TRBV24-1	TRBJ2-6	NA	CATEGAGANVLTF	TGTGCCACCGAGGGGGCTGGGGCCAACGTCCTGACTTTC
NA	TRBV10-2	TRBJ2-4	NA	CASSVTVNLAKNIQYF	TGCGCCAGCAGTGTCACAGTGAATTTAGCCAAAAACATTCAGTACTTC
NA	TRBV7-2	TRBJ2-2	NA	CASSRWGQGAAGELFF	TGTGCCAGCAGCAGGTGGGGCCAGGGCGCGGCCGGGGAGCTGTTTTTT
NA	TRBV7-3	TRBJ2-1	NA	CASSLFGRDNEQFF	TGTGCCAGCAGCTTATTTGGTCGGGACAATGAGCAGTTCTTC
NA	TRBV9	TRBJ2-7	NA	CASSVGPQGTLYEQYF	TGTGCCAGCAGCGTAGGTCCCCAGGGGACCCTCTACGAGCAGTACTTC